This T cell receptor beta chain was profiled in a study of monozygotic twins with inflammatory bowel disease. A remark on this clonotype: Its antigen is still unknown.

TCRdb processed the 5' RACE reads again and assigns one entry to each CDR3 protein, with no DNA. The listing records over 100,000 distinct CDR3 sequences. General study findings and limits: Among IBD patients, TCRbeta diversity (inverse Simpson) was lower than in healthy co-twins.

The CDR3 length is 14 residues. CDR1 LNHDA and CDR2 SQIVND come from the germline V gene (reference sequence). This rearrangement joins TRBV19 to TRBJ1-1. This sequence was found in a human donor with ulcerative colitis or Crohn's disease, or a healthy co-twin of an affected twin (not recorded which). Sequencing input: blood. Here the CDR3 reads CASDYGAQNTEAFF.